One T cell receptor beta chain is described in this entry. The data were obtained in a study of cytomegalovirus exposure and HLA in healthy donors. CDR3 size: 13 residues. In germline, CDR1 is LNHDA, CDR2 SQIVND (reference sequence). The germline V and J ends were trimmed by 3 bases and 8 bases, with 8 bases remaining between them. A multiplex PCR was run with 60 Vbeta primers and 13 Jbeta primers. Profiling relied on immunoSEQ multiplex PCR, and the TCRdb table lists in-frame clones only, not all of them. The data show around 110,000 clones, around 76% seen once. Sequenced material: PBMCs. The chain has TRBV19 and TRBJ1-6; possibly TRBD1 for D (6 bases). This receptor was taken from a woman aged 45-60 years in good health and CMV-seropositive. This chain's CDR3 is CASSMAGDSPLHF. The CDR3 DNA follows: TGTGCCAGTAGTATGGCAGGGGATTCACCCCTCCACTTT. Complete variable domain (other parts from reference TRBV19 and TRBJ1-6): DGGITQSPKYLFRKEGQNVTLSCEQNLNHDAMYWYRQDPGQGLRLIYYSQIVNDFQKGDIAEGYSVSREKKESFPLTVTSAQKNPTAFYLCASSMAGDSPLHFGNGTRLTVT.